Below are 16 T cell receptor beta chains sequenced from a single sample in a study of T cell responses to AZD1222 COVID-19 vaccine (dated by TCRdb to about 2021). The library was produced with the immunoSEQ multiplex PCR assay. TCRdb limited this immuneACCESS table to in-frame rearrangements with V and J called. A share of clones is missing; checked studies link under half to unresolved V genes, and the rest is unexplained. This sample has about 120,000 clones in its table, and around 89% of those were observed once. Approximately 3.4% of the sample rests with the top ten. The time point label on this specimen signifies: baseline before first vaccination. The material sequenced was peripheral blood, taken on day 0 of AZD1222 vaccination. Receptors originate from an adult in good health.

This clone was counted a few times. The V call is TRBV30, the J call TRBJ2-2, with D unresolved. Per germline, CDR1 GTSNPN and CDR2 SVGIG (reference sequence). The CDR3 loop spans 15 amino acids. The germline V and J ends were trimmed by 0 bases and 7 bases, with 15 bases remaining between them. Here the CDR3 DNA reads TGTGCCTGGAGTGTAGTGGGGTTAAGCAGCGGGGAGCTGTTTTTT. Its protein is CAWSVVGLSSGELFF.

The rearrangement links TRBV2 to TRBJ2-7; 12 positions match TRBD2. Trimming at V came to 4 bases and at J to 6 bases, leaving 7 bases not matched to a gene. The length of the CDR3 is 15 residues. The V gene's germline CDR1 is SNHLY and CDR2 FYNNEI. The CDR3: CASSAASGRGPEQYF. The CDR3 nucleotides read TGTGCCAGCAGTGCAGCTAGCGGGAGGGGCCCCGAGCAGTACTTC.

This clone came up once. The CDR3 reads CASSLGAGQETQYF. DNA for the CDR3: TGTGCCAGCAGCTTAGGGGCAGGGCAAGAGACCCAGTACTTC. V usage is TRBV7-9 and J usage is TRBJ2-5; weak D call: TRBD1 (5 bases). CDR3 length: 14 residues. V was cut by 1 base and J by 2 bases, with 8 bases left in between. CDR1 is SEHNR, CDR2 FQNEAQ, per germline (reference sequence).

This clone showed up just once. The CDR3 spells CASSLSVGGLREQYF. The CDR3 DNA sequence: TGTGCCAGCAGTTTATCTGTGGGGGGCCTGCGCGAGCAGTACTTC. The chain is built from TRBV27 and TRBJ2-7; either TRBD1 or TRBD2 may fit D (6 bases each). The CDR3 is 15 amino acids. V lost 0 bases, J lost 6 bases, and 15 bases lay in between. From germline, CDR1 is MNHEY and CDR2 SMNVEV (reference sequence).

The chain carries TRBV30 and TRBJ1-2; D ambiguous. The V gene's germline CDR1 is GTSNPN and CDR2 SVGIG (reference sequence). The CDR3 is made up of 14 amino acids. The V and J ends lost 0 bases and 5 bases respectively, with 13 bases between them. CDR3 coding DNA: TGTGCCTGGAGTGTACCTCTACGGGCTTATGGCTACACCTTC. It translates to CAWSVPLRAYGYTF.

Only one count was recorded for this clone. The genes are TRBV5-5 and TRBJ1-2; D unclear. CDR3 length: 14 residues. V was trimmed by 4 bases and J by 0 bases, leaving 10 bases between them. The germline V gene has CDR1 SGHKS and CDR2 YYEKEE (reference sequence). CDR3 in amino acids: CASSGRATNYGYTF. CDR3 coding DNA: TGTGCCAGCAGCGGCCGTGCGACTAACTATGGCTACACCTTC.

The CDR3 region is CASSPDRVTFVRNTIYF. The CDR3 DNA reads TGTGCCAGCAGCCCCGACAGGGTAACCTTCGTCCGAAACACCATATATTTT. The rearrangement joins TRBV7-8 to TRBJ1-3, with 7 bases identical to TRBD1. This CDR3 is built from 17 residues. Germline assignment: CDR1 SGHVS and CDR2 FQNEAQ. Germline trimming cut 5 bases from V and 5 bases from J; bases unmatched to any gene: 15.

J is TRBJ2-3 and V is TRBV10-2; D may correspond to TRBD1 or TRBD2 (5 bases each). The V end lost 6 bases, the J end lost 2 bases, and 9 bases lay between the germline ends. Looked up from germline, CDR1 is WSHSY and CDR2 is SAAADI. The CDR3 runs 13 residues. The DNA for the CDR3 is TGCGCCAGCAGGGGGGACCCCACAGATACGCAGTATTTT. Protein: CASRGDPTDTQYF.

The DNA of the CDR3 is TGTGCCAGCAGTTTTGATAATCAGCCCCAGCATTTT. It encodes CASSFDNQPQHF. This chain uses TRBV12-3 or TRBV12-4 with TRBJ1-5; D remains unclear. CDR3 length equals 12 residues. The V gene lost 3 bases and the J gene lost 4 bases, with 4 bases spanning the gap.

This chain joins TRBV9 and TRBJ1-1, with TRBD1 matching over 8 bases. Germline V gene sequence: CDR1 SGDLS, CDR2 YYNGEE. V was pared by 0 bases and J by 9 bases, with 4 bases of the junction left unmatched. There are 13 residues in the CDR3. The CDR3 coding sequence is TGTGCCAGCAGCGTAGGGACAGGGTATCAAGCTTTCTTT. This codes for CASSVGTGYQAFF.

This chain uses TRBV5-4 with TRBJ2-1; no clear D gene. The germline V gene encodes CDR1 SGHNT and CDR2 YYREEE (reference sequence). The CDR3 spans 15 residues. V gave up 4 bases and J gave up 0 bases, with 11 bases separating them. The CDR3 sequence is CASSPGRASYNEQFF. As DNA, the CDR3 is TGTGCCAGCAGCCCTGGAAGGGCCTCCTACAATGAGCAGTTCTTC.

The chain is built from TRBV11-2 and TRBJ2-6, with D perhaps being TRBD1 or TRBD2 (5 bases each). The V and J ends lost 5 bases and 4 bases respectively, with 12 bases between them. The CDR3 is 15 amino acids. Germline V gives CDR1 SGHAT, CDR2 FQNNGV. The CDR3 protein is CASSTRGAGANVLTF. Written as DNA, the CDR3 is TGTGCCAGCAGCACTCGAGGGGCAGGGGCCAACGTCCTGACTTTC.

This rearrangement joins TRBV21-1 to TRBJ2-1; the table calls TRBD2, which could not be checked here. TRBV21-1 is classified as a pseudogene. The CDR3 sequence is 13 residues long. The DNA of the CDR3 is TGTGCCAGCAACTGGCGGGAGGGCTATGAGCAGTTCTTC. It is translated as CASNWREGYEQFF.

V and J are TRBV28 and TRBJ1-5; D not resolved. Per germline, CDR1 MDHEN and CDR2 SYDVKM. The CDR3 totals 13 residues. Trimming pared 7 bases from V and 1 base from J, leaving 8 bases between. This CDR3 reads CASTAGSNQPQHF. CDR3 DNA sequence: TGTGCCAGCACCGCGGGAAGCAATCAGCCCCAGCATTTT.

This rearrangement joins TRBV20-1 to TRBJ1-1; no clear D. The V gene's germline CDR1 is DFQATT and CDR2 SNEGSKA (reference sequence). CDR3 length equals 10 residues. The germline V and J ends were trimmed by 6 bases and 5 bases, with 7 bases remaining between them. As DNA, the CDR3 is TGCAGTGCCTCGGGGACTGAAGCTTTCTTT. Protein: CSASGTEAFF.

This clone has a handful of counts. This chain joins TRBV30 and TRBJ1-2, with TRBD1 matching over 9 bases. The CDR3 length is 15 residues. Unmatched junction bases numbered 10, after V lost 2 bases and J lost 6 bases. Germline V gene sequence: CDR1 GTSNPN, CDR2 SVGIG (reference sequence). CDR3 DNA sequence: TGTGCCTGGAGTCGGGTCAGACAGGGGGTCGATGGCTACACCTTC. Protein product: CAWSRVRQGVDGYTF.